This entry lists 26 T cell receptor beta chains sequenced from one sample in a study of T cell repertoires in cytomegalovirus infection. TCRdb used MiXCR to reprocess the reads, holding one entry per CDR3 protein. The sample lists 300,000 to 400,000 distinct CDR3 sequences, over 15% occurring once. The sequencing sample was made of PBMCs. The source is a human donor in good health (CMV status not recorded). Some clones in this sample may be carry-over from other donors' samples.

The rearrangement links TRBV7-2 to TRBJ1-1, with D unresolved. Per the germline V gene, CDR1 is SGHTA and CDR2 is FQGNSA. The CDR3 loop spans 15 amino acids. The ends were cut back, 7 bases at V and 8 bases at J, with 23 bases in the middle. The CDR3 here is CASTLNSNRDREAFF. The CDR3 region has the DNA TGTGCCAGCACCCTTAATTCCAACCGTGACCGAGAAGCTTTCTTT.

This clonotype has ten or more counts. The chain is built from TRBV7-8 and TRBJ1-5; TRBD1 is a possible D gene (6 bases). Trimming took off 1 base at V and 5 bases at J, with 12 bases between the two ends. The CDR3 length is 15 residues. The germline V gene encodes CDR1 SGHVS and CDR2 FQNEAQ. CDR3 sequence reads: CASSLGGTYHQPQHF. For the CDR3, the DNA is TGTGCCAGCAGCTTAGGGGGGACATACCATCAGCCCCAGCATTTT.

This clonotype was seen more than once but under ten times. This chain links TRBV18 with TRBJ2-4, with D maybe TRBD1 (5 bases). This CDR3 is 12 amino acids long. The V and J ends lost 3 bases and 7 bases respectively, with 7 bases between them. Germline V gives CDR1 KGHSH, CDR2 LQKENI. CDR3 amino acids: CASSPGANIQYF. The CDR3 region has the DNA TGTGCCAGCTCACCTGGGGCGAACATTCAGTACTTC.

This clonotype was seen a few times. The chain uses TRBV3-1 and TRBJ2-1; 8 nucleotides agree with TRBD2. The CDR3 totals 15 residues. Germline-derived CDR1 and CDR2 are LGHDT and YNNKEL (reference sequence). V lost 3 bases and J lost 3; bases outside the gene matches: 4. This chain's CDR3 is CASSHSGGIYNEQFF. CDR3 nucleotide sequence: TGTGCCAGCAGCCACAGCGGGGGAATCTACAATGAGCAGTTCTTC.

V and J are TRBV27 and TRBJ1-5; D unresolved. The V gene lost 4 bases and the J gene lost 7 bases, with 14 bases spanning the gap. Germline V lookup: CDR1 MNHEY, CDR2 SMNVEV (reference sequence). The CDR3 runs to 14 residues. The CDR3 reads CASSSAGWRQPQHF. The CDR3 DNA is TGTGCCAGCAGTTCGGCGGGTTGGCGACAGCCCCAGCATTTT.

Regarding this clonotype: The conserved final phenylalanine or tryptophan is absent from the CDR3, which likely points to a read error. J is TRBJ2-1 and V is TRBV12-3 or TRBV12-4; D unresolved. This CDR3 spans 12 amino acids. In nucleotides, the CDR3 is TGTACCAGCAGTTTGTTCCACAATGAGCAGTTCCTC. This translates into CTSSLFHNEQFL.

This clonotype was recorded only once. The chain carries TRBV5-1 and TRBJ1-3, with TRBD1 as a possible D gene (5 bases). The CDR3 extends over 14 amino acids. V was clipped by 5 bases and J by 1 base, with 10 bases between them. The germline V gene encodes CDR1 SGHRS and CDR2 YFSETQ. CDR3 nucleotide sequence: TGCGCCAGCAGACGTGACAGATCTGGAAACACCATATATTTT. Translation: CASRRDRSGNTIYF. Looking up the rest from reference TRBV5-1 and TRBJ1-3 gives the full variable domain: KAGVTQTPRYLIKTRGQQVTLSCSPISGHRSVSWYQQTPGQGLQFLFEYFSETQRNKGNFPGRFSGRQFSNSRSEMNVSTLELGDSALYLCASRRDRSGNTIYFGEGSWLTVV.

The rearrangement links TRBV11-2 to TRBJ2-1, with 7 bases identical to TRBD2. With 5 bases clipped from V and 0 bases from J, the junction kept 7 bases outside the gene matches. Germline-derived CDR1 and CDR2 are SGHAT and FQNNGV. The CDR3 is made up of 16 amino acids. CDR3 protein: CASSRSGAASYNEQFF. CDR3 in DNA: TGTGCCAGCAGCAGAAGCGGGGCAGCCTCCTACAATGAGCAGTTCTTC.

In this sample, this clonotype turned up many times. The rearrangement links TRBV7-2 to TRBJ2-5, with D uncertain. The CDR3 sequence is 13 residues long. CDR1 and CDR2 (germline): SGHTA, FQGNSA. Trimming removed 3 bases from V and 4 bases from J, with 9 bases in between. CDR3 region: CASSFNGRETQYF. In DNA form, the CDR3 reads TGTGCCAGCAGCTTCAACGGTCGAGAGACCCAGTACTTC.

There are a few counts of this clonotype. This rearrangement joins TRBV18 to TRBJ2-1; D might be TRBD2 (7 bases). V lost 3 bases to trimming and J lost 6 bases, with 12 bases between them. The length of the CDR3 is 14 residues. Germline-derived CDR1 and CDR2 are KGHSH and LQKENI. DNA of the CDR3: TGTGCCAGCTCACCTCAAAGGGGGGGCAATGAGCAGTTCTTC. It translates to CASSPQRGGNEQFF. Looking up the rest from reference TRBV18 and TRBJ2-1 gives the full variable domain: NAGVMQNPRHLVRRRGQEARLRCSPMKGHSHVYWYRQLPEEGLKFMVYLQKENIIDESGMPKERFSAEFPKEGPSILRIQQVVRGDSAAYFCASSPQRGGNEQFFGPGTRLTVL.

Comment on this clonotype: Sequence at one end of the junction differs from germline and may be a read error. CDR3 loop: CASSLISGTGSYERYF. DNA of the CDR3: TGTGCCAGCAGCCTCATCTCCGGGACAGGCTCTTACGAGCGGTACTTC. The chain combines TRBV7-2 with TRBJ2-7, with 8 bases aligning to TRBD1. CDR1 is SGHTA, CDR2 FQGNSA, per germline. This CDR3 region has 16 residues.

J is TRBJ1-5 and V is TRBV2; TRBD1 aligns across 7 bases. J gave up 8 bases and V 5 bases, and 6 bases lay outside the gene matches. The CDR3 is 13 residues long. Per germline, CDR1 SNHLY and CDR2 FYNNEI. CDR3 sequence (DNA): TGTGCCAGCAGTCCGACAGGGAGAGAGCCCCAGCATTTT. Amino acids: CASSPTGREPQHF.

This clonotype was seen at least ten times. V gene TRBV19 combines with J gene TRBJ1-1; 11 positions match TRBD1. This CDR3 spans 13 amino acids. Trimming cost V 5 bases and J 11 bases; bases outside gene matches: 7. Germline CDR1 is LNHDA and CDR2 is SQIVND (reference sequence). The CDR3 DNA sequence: TGTGCCAGTAGTCCCGGACAGGGGGCCGGCGCTTTCTTT. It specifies CASSPGQGAGAFF.

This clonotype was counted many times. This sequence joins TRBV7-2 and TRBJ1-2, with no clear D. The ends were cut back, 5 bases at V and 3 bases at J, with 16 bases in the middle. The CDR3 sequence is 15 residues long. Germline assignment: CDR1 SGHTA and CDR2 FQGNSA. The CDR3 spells CASSTTGVGDYGYTF. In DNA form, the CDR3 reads TGTGCCAGCAGCACCACCGGCGTTGGTGACTATGGCTACACCTTC. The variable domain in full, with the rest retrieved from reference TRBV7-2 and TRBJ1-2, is GAGVSQSPSNKVTEKGKDVELRCDPISGHTALYWYRQSLGQGLEFLIYFQGNSAPDKSGLPSDRFSAERTGGSVSTLTIQRTQQEDSAVYLCASSTTGVGDYGYTFGSGTRLTVV.

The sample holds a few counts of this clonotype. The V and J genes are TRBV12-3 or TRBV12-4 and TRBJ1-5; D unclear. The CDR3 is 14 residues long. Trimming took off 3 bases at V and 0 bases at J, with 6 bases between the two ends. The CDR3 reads CASSLGISNQPQHF. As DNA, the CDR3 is TGTGCCAGCAGTTTGGGAATTAGCAATCAGCCCCAGCATTTT.

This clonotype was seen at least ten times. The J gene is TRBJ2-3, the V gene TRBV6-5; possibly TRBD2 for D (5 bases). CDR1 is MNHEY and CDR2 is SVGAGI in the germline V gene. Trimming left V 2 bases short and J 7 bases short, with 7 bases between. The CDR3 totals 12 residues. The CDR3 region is CASSYEGYTQYF. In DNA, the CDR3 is TGTGCCAGCAGTTACGAGGGTTATACGCAGTATTTT.

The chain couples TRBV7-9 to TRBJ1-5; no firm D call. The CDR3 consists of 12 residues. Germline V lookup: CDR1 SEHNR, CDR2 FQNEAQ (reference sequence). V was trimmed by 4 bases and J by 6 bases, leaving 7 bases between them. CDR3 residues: CASSSFSQPQHF. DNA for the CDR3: TGTGCCAGCAGCTCATTTAGTCAGCCCCAGCATTTT. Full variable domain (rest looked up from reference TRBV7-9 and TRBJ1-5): DTGVSQNPRHKITKRGQNVTFRCDPISEHNRLYWYRQTLGQGPEFLTYFQNEAQLEKSRLLSDRFSAERPKGSFSTLEIQRTEQGDSAMYLCASSSFSQPQHFGDGTRLSIL.

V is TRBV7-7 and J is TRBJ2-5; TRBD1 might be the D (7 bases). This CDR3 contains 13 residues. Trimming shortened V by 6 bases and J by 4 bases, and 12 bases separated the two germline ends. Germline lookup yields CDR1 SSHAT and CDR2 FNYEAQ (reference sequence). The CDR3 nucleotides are TGTGCCAGCAGACGTCAGGGGGGAGAGACCCAGTACTTC. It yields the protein CASRRQGGETQYF.

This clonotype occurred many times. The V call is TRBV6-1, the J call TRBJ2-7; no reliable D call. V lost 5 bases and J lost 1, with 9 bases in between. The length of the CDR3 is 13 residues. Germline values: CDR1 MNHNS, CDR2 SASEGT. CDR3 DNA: TGTGCCAGCAGTAGAGGACGGTCCTACGAGCAGTACTTC. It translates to CASSRGRSYEQYF.

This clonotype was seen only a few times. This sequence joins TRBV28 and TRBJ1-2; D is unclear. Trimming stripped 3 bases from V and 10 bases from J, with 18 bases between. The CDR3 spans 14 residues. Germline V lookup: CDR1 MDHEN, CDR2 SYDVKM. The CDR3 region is CASSLQELRGHYTF. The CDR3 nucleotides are TGTGCCAGCAGTTTGCAAGAGCTACGAGGGCACTACACCTTC.

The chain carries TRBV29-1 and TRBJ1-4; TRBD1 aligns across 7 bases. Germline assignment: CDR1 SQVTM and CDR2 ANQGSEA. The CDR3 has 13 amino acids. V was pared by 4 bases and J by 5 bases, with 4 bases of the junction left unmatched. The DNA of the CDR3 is TGCAGCGTTGGAGGGGGCTTAAATGAAAAACTGTTTTTT. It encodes CSVGGGLNEKLFF.

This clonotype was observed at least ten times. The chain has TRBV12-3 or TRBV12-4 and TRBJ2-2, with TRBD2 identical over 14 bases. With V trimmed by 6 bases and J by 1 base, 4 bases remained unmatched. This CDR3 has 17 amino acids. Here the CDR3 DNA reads TGTGCCAGCAGCCATGGACTAGCGGGAGGGAACACCGGGGAGCTGTTTTTT. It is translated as CASSHGLAGGNTGELFF.

CDR3 in DNA: TGCAGCGTTGAAGAGTGGGCTAGCGGGAGAACCGTCACAGATACGCAGTATTTT. This gives the protein CSVEEWASGRTVTDTQYF. The gene calls are TRBV29-1 and TRBJ2-3, with 10 bases fitting TRBD2. Germline CDR1 and CDR2: SQVTM and ANQGSEA. The CDR3 extends over 18 amino acids. V dropped 0 bases and J dropped 2; count of bases not matched to a gene: 11.

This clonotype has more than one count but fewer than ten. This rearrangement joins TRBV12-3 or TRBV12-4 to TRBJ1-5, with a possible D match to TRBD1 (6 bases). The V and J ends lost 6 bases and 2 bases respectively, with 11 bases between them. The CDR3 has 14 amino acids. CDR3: CASRQGVGNQPQHF. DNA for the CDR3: TGTGCCAGCAGACAGGGAGTGGGCAATCAGCCCCAGCATTTT.

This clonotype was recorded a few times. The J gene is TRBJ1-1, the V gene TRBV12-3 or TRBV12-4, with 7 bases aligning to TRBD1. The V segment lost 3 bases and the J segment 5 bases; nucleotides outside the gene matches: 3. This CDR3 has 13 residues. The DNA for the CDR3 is TGTGCCAGCAGTTTCTCACAGGGGACTGAAGCTTTCTTT. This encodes CASSFSQGTEAFF.

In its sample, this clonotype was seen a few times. CDR3 coding DNA: TGTGCCATCAGTGCGCCCAGGACAGGGGGACGTGGCTACACCTTC. This sequence encodes CAISAPRTGGRGYTF. The rearrangement links TRBV10-3 to TRBJ1-2; 10 bases match TRBD1. The CDR3 has 15 residues. In germline, CDR1 is ENHRY, CDR2 SYGVKD. The trim removed 4 bases at V and 7 bases at J, leaving 9 bases unmatched.